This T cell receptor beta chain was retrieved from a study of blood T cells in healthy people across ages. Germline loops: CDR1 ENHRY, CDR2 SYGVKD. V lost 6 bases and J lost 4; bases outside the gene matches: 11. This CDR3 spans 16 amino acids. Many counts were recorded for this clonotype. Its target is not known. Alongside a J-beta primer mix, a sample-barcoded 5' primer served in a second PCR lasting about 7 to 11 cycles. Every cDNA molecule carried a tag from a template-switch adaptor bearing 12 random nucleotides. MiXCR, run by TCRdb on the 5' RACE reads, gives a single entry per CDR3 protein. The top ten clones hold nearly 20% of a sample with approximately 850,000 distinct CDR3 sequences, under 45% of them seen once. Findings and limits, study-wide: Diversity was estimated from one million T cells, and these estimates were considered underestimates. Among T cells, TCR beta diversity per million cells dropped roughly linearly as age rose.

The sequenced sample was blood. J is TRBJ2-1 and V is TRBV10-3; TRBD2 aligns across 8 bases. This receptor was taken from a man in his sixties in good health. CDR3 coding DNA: TGTGCCATCAGGACCCAACGCGGGGGGTTATACAATGAGCAGTTCTTC. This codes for CAIRTQRGGLYNEQFF.